This T cell receptor (beta chain) was captured by sequencing in a study of blood T cell repertoires in COVID-19. Study-level background: Samples of COVID-19 (acute and convalescent) were obtained from the United States, Italy and Spain. The analysed material was cDNA or gDNA that came from T cells, B-cell-depleted T cells, or PBMCs.

The germline V gene encodes CDR1 ENHRY and CDR2 SYGVKD. Trimming pared 4 bases from V and 5 bases from J, leaving 9 bases between. This CDR3 comprises 14 residues. Authors' processing steps: Amplification with reference gene primers provided the estimates of nucleated cell counts. Produced via immunoSEQ multiplex PCR; TCRdb's table is partial and in-frame only. V, J and clone size are taken as reported in that table, and D and trimming were inferred from the DNA itself. The table includes about 44,000 clones, over 65% detected once. The source is an older man with acute or convalescent COVID-19. The chain combines TRBV10-3 with TRBJ1-6; D is ambiguous. Sequenced material: peripheral blood. DNA for the CDR3: TGTGCCATCAGTGGCGAACCGAATAATTCACCCCTCCACTTT. This codes for CAISGEPNNSPLHF.